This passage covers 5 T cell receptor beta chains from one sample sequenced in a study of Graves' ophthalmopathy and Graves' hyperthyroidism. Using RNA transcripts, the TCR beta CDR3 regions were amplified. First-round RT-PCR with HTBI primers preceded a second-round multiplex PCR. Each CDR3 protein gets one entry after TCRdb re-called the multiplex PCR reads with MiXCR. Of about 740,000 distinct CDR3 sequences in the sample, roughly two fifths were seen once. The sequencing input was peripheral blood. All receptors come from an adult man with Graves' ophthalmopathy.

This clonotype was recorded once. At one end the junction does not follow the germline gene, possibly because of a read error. CDR3 region: CASSYGQGAFYF. CDR3 DNA sequence: TGTGCCAGCAGCTACGGACAGGGGGCCTTCTACTTC. The chain uses TRBV2 and TRBJ1-2; 11 nucleotides match TRBD1. CDR1 is SNHLY, CDR2 FYNNEI, per germline. There are 12 residues in the CDR3. The full variable domain, with the rest looked up from reference TRBV2 and TRBJ1-2, is EPEVTQTPSHQVTQMGQEVILRCVPISNHLYFYWYRQILGQKVEFLVSFYNNEISEKSEIFDDQFSVERPDGSNFTLKIRSTKLEDSAMYFCASSYGQGAFYFGSGTRLTVV.

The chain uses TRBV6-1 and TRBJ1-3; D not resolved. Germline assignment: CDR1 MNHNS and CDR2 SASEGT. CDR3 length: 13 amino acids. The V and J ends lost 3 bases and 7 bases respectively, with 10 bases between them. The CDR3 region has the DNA TGTGCCAGCAGTGATTCCGGGCGGAACACCATATATTTT. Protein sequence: CASSDSGRNTIYF.

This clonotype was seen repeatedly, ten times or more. CDR3 sequence (DNA): TGCAGCGTTGAAAGTCCGGGACCGGGCTACGAGCAGTACTTC. Translated, it gives CSVESPGPGYEQYF. The chain carries TRBV29-1 and TRBJ2-7, with D perhaps matching TRBD1 or TRBD2 (5 bases each). Trimming pared 2 bases from V and 3 bases from J, leaving 14 bases between. Germline V gene data show CDR1 as SQVTM and CDR2 as ANQGSEA. This CDR3 region has 14 residues.

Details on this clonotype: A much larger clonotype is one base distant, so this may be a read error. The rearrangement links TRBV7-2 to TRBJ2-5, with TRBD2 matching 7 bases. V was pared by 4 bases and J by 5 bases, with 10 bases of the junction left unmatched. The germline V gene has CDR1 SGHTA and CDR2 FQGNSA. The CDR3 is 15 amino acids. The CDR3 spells CASSSGVGGEETQYF. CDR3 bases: TGTGCCAGCAGCTCAGGCGTGGGAGGGGAGGAGACCCAGTACTTC.

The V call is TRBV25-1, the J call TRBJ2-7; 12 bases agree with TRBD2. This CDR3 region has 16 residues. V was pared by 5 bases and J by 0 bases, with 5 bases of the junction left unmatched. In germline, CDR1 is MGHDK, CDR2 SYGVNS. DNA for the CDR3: TGTGCCAGCAGTCGGACTAGCGGGACCCTCTCCTACGAGCAGTACTTC. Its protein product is CASSRTSGTLSYEQYF.